Detailed here is one T cell receptor (beta chain). The target of this receptor is not known. No base quality values were provided; no much bigger clone lies one nucleotide off. Each collaborating institution followed its own protocols to collect whole blood in K2EDTA tubes. For TCRbeta analysis, collaborator samples were shipped as frozen whole blood, as isolated PBMCs, or as DNA extracted from either sample type. The immunoSEQ Assay, a bias-controlled multiplex PCR, was used to amplify TCRbeta CDR3 regions from genomic DNA. For the original study's pipeline: Nucleated cell counts per sample were estimated from amplification of reference gene primers within the assay. To quantify the absolute abundance of each unique TCRbeta CDR3 rearrangement, sequence reads were collapsed and filtered. For each sample, productive Simpson clonality was calculated by taking the square root of Simpson's diversity index across productive rearrangements. TCRdb's version of the immuneACCESS table is confined to in-frame rearrangements and falls short of the full clone set. An unresolved V gene accounts for under half of the shortfall where checked; the remainder is of unknown origin. The D gene and trimming were derived from the DNA, and the V and J assignments and clone size from that table. This sample comprises 150,000 to 160,000 clones, approximately 90% of them detected only once. Together, the top ten hold roughly 2.2% of the sample.

The record originates from a study of blood T cell repertoires in COVID-19 (dated by TCRdb to 2018 to 2021). Background for the entire study: Samples from collaborators originated in the United States, Italy and Spain and spanned both the acute and convalescent phases of COVID-19. Where available, HLA class I and class II types were obtained from metadata supplied by the sample provider rather than from assay-based typing. The dataset comprised deeply sampled blood TCRbeta repertoires from subjects exposed to, actively infected with, or recovered from COVID-19. The repertoires were made available in a free public database intended to serve as a resource for research on the immune response to SARS-CoV-2. A de-identified subject ID, COVID-19 status, age in years and sex were almost always included in the sample metadata. Samples were obtained from the ongoing ImmuneRACE study (first 160 participants) and from 1,000 to 1,500 subjects provided by 6 global collaborators. The material from the prospective study consisted of cDNA or gDNA derived from T cells, B-cell-depleted T cells, or PBMCs.

What the authors observed across the whole study: Clinical and demographic metadata were provided uncurated, with the amount varying by source and participant.

V and J are trimmed by 5 bases and 0 bases, and the gene matches miss 13 bases of the junction. CDR1 MNHEY and CDR2 SMNVEV were looked up in the germline V gene (reference sequence). From cysteine to phenylalanine, the CDR3 is 18 amino acids long. Only the CDR3 portion is preserved as DNA: 54 bases, with reading frame beginning at the first base. The clonotype comes from a woman in her 70s with acute or convalescent COVID-19. Recombination joined TRBV27 with TRBJ1-5; TRBD1 aligns with 7 central bases. Input material: peripheral blood. CDR3 reads: CASSPEPGGPGSNQPQHF. The nucleotides are TGTGCCAGCAGTCCAGAACCAGGGGGGCCAGGTAGCAATCAGCCCCAGCATTTT.